What follows are 10 T cell receptor beta chains derived from one specimen sequenced in a study of CD8 T cells in ankylosing spondylitis. TCRdb analysed the 5' RACE reads with MiXCR anew, one entry per CDR3 protein. The sample has about 250,000 distinct CDR3 sequences, about 24% seen once. Material: blood, either unsorted or a sorted T cell fraction (not recorded which). The receptors originated from a male donor with ankylosing spondylitis or in good health (not recorded which).

This clonotype was recorded at least ten times. This chain links TRBV11-2 with TRBJ1-5, with D perhaps matching TRBD1 (5 bases). Germline V gives CDR1 SGHAT, CDR2 FQNNGV. CDR3 size: 14 residues. Trimming cost V 2 bases and J 5 bases, with 10 bases left between them. CDR3 sequence (DNA): TGTGCCAGCAGCTTAAATGGGGGTTATCAGCCCCAGCATTTT. Its protein is CASSLNGGYQPQHF.

The V and J genes are TRBV29-1 and TRBJ2-2, with D possibly TRBD2 on 5 matching bases. V was trimmed by 3 bases and J by 4 bases, leaving 9 bases between them. Germline lookup yields CDR1 SQVTM and CDR2 ANQGSEA. The CDR3 totals 13 residues. The CDR3: CSVDGGSTGELFF. The CDR3 coding sequence is TGCAGCGTTGACGGAGGCTCCACCGGGGAGCTGTTTTTT.

V gene TRBV20-1 combines with J gene TRBJ2-7; D is perhaps TRBD1 (6 bases). Germline V CDR1 and CDR2: DFQATT, SNEGSKA (reference sequence). Trimming stripped 3 bases from V and 4 bases from J, with 16 bases between. The CDR3 consists of 14 residues. CDR3 loop: CSASARQVGYEQYF. In DNA form, the CDR3 reads TGCAGTGCTAGTGCGCGACAGGTGGGGTACGAGCAGTACTTC.

The V gene is TRBV7-6, the J gene TRBJ2-3; weak D call: TRBD1 (8 bases). Trimming left V 3 bases short and J 6 bases short, with 16 bases between. Germline CDR1 is SGHVS and CDR2 is FNYEAQ. This CDR3 region has 15 residues. CDR3 DNA: TGTGCCAGCAGCTTGGGGGGGACAGGAGGTGATACGCAGTATTTT. This translates into CASSLGGTGGDTQYF.

This clonotype appeared a few times. The CDR3 loop is CSASDGQWGSYEQYF. The CDR3 bases are TGCAGTGCTAGCGATGGACAGTGGGGGTCCTACGAGCAGTACTTC. The J gene is TRBJ2-7, the V gene TRBV20-1; TRBD1 is a possible D gene (6 bases). Germline V gives CDR1 DFQATT, CDR2 SNEGSKA (reference sequence). This CDR3 region has 15 residues. V shed 3 bases and J shed 1 base, with 16 bases lying between them.

This clonotype came up many times. V is TRBV4-1 and J is TRBJ2-3, with TRBD2 as a possible D gene (6 bases). This CDR3 spans 15 amino acids. CDR1 is MGHRA, CDR2 YSYEKL, per germline. V shed 2 bases and J shed 2 bases, with 11 bases lying between them. The CDR3 loop is CASSQKTRFTDTQYF. In DNA, the CDR3 is TGCGCCAGCAGCCAAAAGACTAGATTCACAGATACGCAGTATTTT.

This clonotype was recorded a few times. The V gene is TRBV4-2, the J gene TRBJ1-5, with a weak D call TRBD1 (6 bases). Germline CDR1 LGHNA, CDR2 YNFKEQ. The CDR3 length is 14 residues. The V and J ends lost 0 bases and 7 bases respectively, with 10 bases between them. CDR3 sequence (DNA): TGTGCCAGCAGCCAAGAAGGCAGGGGACAGCCCCAGCATTTT. It codes for CASSQEGRGQPQHF.

This clonotype was counted many times. The chain uses TRBV20-1 and TRBJ1-1; TRBD1 matches 10 bases. The J segment lost 2 bases and the V segment lost 7 bases, leaving 4 bases of the junction unmatched. Germline loops: CDR1 DFQATT, CDR2 SNEGSKA (reference sequence). The CDR3 runs to 13 residues. This CDR3 is CSVRDRGNTEAFF. Written as DNA, the CDR3 is TGCAGTGTCCGGGACAGGGGAAACACTGAAGCTTTCTTT.

This clonotype was observed a few times. V is TRBV20-1 and J is TRBJ2-4; the match to TRBD2 covers 8 bases. Per the germline V gene, CDR1 is DFQATT and CDR2 is SNEGSKA (reference sequence). CDR3 length: 15 amino acids. V lost 2 bases, J lost 2 bases, and 5 bases stayed unmatched. CDR3 DNA sequence: TGCAGTGCTAGACCGGGGGGGAGACCCAAAAACATTCAGTACTTC. Amino acids: CSARPGGRPKNIQYF.

This clonotype has at least ten counts. J is TRBJ2-5 and V is TRBV5-1; the D is unclear. The germline V gene has CDR1 SGHRS and CDR2 YFSETQ. Trimming shortened V by 4 bases and J by 5 bases, and 12 bases separated the two germline ends. This CDR3 spans 13 amino acids. CDR3 amino acids: CASSNGPGETQYF. As DNA, the CDR3 is TGCGCCAGCAGCAATGGGCCTGGGGAGACCCAGTACTTC.